The 12 T cell receptor beta chains presented below share a single source sample, sequenced in a study of CD8 T cells in Susac syndrome. With random hexamers, reverse transcription was performed on about 0.5 to 1 ug of RNA. One entry per CDR3 protein results from TCRdb running MiXCR on the immunoSEQ multiplex PCR reads. The repertoire has some 250,000 distinct CDR3 sequences, roughly 95% of them found once; the top ten carry roughly 0.1%. Sequenced sample: CD4+ T cells from PBMCs. The receptors originated from a human donor with Susac syndrome.

The CDR3 DNA sequence: TGCAGTGCTAGCCTTCCTTCCGTAACCCAGTACTTC. Its protein is CSASLPSVTQYF. This chain connects TRBV20-1 to TRBJ2-5, with no clear D. Trimming shortened V by 3 bases and J by 8 bases, and 13 bases separated the two germline ends. Germline V gene lookup returns CDR1 DFQATT and CDR2 SNEGSKA (reference sequence). There are 12 residues in the CDR3.

This clonotype occurred once. The chain combines TRBV19 with TRBJ2-2, with TRBD2 as a possible D gene (5 bases). The CDR3 loop spans 14 amino acids. Trimming shortened V by 3 bases and J by 6 bases, and 11 bases separated the two germline ends. The V gene's germline CDR1 is LNHDA and CDR2 SQIVND (reference sequence). This CDR3 is CASSIAEASGELFF. CDR3 in DNA: TGTGCCAGTAGTATTGCGGAGGCGTCCGGGGAGCTGTTTTTT.

The rearrangement links TRBV6-5 to TRBJ2-1; maybe TRBD2 (6 bases). The CDR3 is 15 residues long. Trimming left V 4 bases short and J 3 bases short, with 13 bases between. The germline CDR1 and CDR2 sequences are MNHEY and SVGAGI. CDR3 sequence: CASSSLEGLYNEQFF. CDR3 nucleotides: TGTGCCAGCAGTTCCTTGGAGGGTCTCTACAATGAGCAGTTCTTC.

The chain combines TRBV15 with TRBJ2-1, with 7 bases that match TRBD2. Germline V gives CDR1 LNHNV, CDR2 YYDKDF (reference sequence). With V trimmed by 1 base and J by 0 bases, 9 bases remained unmatched. This CDR3 has 18 amino acids. The DNA of the CDR3 is TGTGCCACCAGCAGAGCTGGCGGGCGGACTAGCTCCTACAATGAGCAGTTCTTC. Its protein product is CATSRAGGRTSSYNEQFF.

The rearrangement links TRBV14 to TRBJ2-7; no firm D call. Germline assignment: CDR1 SGHDN and CDR2 FVKESK. The length of the CDR3 is 12 residues. The ends were cut back, 4 bases at V and 2 bases at J, with 6 bases in the middle. The CDR3 spells CASSRVAYEQYF. The CDR3 nucleotides read TGTGCCAGCAGCCGTGTAGCCTACGAGCAGTACTTC.

This chain joins TRBV4-1 and TRBJ2-1; TRBD2 matches 9 bases. Per the germline V gene, CDR1 is MGHRA and CDR2 is YSYEKL. The CDR3 length is 14 residues. V lost 2 bases to trimming and J lost 8 bases; unmatched junction nucleotides: 4. The CDR3 here is CASSQPTSGHEQFF. CDR3 in DNA: TGCGCCAGCAGCCAACCTACTAGCGGGCATGAGCAGTTCTTC.

The chain is built from TRBV4-2 and TRBJ2-1, with D unresolved. This CDR3 is 16 amino acids long. Germline lookup yields CDR1 LGHNA and CDR2 YNFKEQ. The germline V and J ends were trimmed by 0 bases and 0 bases, with 9 bases remaining between them. This CDR3 is CASSQDMWSSYNEQFF. The CDR3, as DNA: TGTGCCAGCAGCCAAGATATGTGGAGCTCCTACAATGAGCAGTTCTTC.

This chain uses TRBV13 with TRBJ2-1, with D possibly matching TRBD2 (5 bases). The V and J ends lost 5 bases and 9 bases respectively, with 17 bases between them. Germline loops: CDR1 PRHDT, CDR2 FYEKMQ (reference sequence). This CDR3 comprises 14 residues. The CDR3 bases are TGTGCCAGCAGCCCGAGCGGAAGGCCGACTGAGCAGTTCTTC. As protein: CASSPSGRPTEQFF. The variable domain in full, with the rest retrieved from reference TRBV13 and TRBJ2-1, is AAGVIQSPRHLIKEKRETATLKCYPIPRHDTVYWYQQGPGQDPQFLISFYEKMQSDKGSIPDRFSAQQFSDYHSELNMSSLELGDSALYFCASSPSGRPTEQFFGPGTRLTVL.

The chain uses TRBV29-1 and TRBJ2-1; D perhaps matches TRBD2 (6 bases). The V end was cut by 1 base, the J end by 9 bases, with 25 bases between. Germline loops: CDR1 SQVTM, CDR2 ANQGSEA. There are 17 residues in the CDR3. In DNA, the CDR3 is TGCAGCGTTGAAGTTGGCGGGTTCCCGGGAGCCCCCGCTGAGCAGTTCTTC. It encodes CSVEVGGFPGAPAEQFF.

J is TRBJ2-1 and V is TRBV29-1; perhaps TRBD2 as D (7 bases). The CDR3 contains 15 residues. The germline gives CDR1 SQVTM, CDR2 ANQGSEA. The V gene lost 6 bases and the J gene lost 7 bases, with 22 bases spanning the gap. For the CDR3, the DNA is TGCAGCGTCCGAGGGGGGGAGGGTAACAATAATGAGCAGTTCTTC. It yields the protein CSVRGGEGNNNEQFF.

The chain's CDR3 is CASSLNYGVGEQFF. As DNA, the CDR3 is TGCGCCAGCAGCTTGAACTATGGCGTAGGCGAGCAGTTCTTC. The chain is built from TRBV5-1 and TRBJ2-1; D is undetermined. The CDR3 sequence is 14 residues long. Germline V lookup: CDR1 SGHRS, CDR2 YFSETQ. The V end was cut by 1 base, the J end by 10 bases, with 15 bases between.

The CDR3 reads CAWSVRQGYQPQHF. The CDR3 bases are TGTGCCTGGAGTGTACGCCAGGGGTATCAGCCCCAGCATTTT. This sequence joins TRBV30 and TRBJ1-5; a possible D gene is TRBD1 (6 bases). CDR1 GTSNPN and CDR2 SVGIG come from the germline V gene (reference sequence). The CDR3 is made up of 14 amino acids. V was clipped by 0 bases and J by 5 bases, with 11 bases between them.